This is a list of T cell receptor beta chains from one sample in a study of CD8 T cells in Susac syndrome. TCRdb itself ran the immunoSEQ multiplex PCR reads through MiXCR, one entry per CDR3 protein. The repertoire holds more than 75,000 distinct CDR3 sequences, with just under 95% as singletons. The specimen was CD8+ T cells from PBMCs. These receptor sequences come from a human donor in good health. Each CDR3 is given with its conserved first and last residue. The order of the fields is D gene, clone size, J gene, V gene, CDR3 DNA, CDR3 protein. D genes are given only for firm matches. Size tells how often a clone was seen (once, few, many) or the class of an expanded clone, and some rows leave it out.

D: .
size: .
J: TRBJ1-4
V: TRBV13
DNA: TGTGCCAGCAGCTTAAGGGGTTTTGAAAAACTGTTTTTT
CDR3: CASSLRGFEKLFF

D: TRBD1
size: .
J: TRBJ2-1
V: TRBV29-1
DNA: TGCAGCGTCCGGACAGGGATGAATGAGCAGTTCTTC
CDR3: CSVRTGMNEQFF

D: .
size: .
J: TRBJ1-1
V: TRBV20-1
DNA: TGCAGTGCTAGCGCGGATTCGAAAGCTTTCTTT
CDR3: CSASADSKAFF

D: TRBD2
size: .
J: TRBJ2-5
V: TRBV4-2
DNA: TGTGCCAGCAGCCAAGATCCTAGCGGGAGCCAAGAGACCCAGTACTTC
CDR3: CASSQDPSGSQETQYF

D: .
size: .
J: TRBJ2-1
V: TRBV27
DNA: TGTGCCAGCAGACGAGGGTTGGTGAATGAGCAGTTCTTC
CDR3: CASRRGLVNEQFF

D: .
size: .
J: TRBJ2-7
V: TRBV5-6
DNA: TGTGCCAGCAGCTTTGGCAGATCCTACGAGCAGTACTTC
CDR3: CASSFGRSYEQYF

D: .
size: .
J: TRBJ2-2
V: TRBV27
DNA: TGTGCCAGCAGTTTTGGGACGAACACCGGGGAGCTGTTTTTT
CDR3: CASSFGTNTGELFF

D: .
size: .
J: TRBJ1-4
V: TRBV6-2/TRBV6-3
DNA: TGTGCCAGCAGCTACCCCGAGGGTGAAAAACTGTTTTTT
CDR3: CASSYPEGEKLFF

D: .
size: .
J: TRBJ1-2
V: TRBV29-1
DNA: TGCAGCGTTGAAGGGGACTATGGCTACACCTTC
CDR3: CSVEGDYGYTF

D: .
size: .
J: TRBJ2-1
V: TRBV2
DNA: TGTGCCAGCAGTAGGCGAGGCGAGCAGTTCTTC
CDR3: CASSRRGEQFF

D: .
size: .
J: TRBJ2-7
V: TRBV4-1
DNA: TGCGCCAGCAGCCAAGACCCTGGGATAAACGAGCAGTACTTC
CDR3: CASSQDPGINEQYF

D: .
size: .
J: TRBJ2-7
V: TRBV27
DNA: TGTGCCAGCAGTTTATCCTCAGGGTCCGGGGGGTACTTC
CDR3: CASSLSSGSGGYF

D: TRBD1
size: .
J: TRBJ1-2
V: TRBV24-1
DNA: TGTGCCACCATCTTGTCCGGACAGGGGCAGGGCTACACCTTC
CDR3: CATILSGQGQGYTF

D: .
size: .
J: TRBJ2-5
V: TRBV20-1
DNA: TGCAGTGCTAGAGATGCGAATTCCAGGGTGAGAAGGGAAGAGACCCAGTACTTC
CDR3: CSARDANSRVRREETQYF

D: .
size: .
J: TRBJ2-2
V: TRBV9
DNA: TGTGCCAGCAGCGTAGCGGGGACAACCGGGGAGCTGTTTTTT
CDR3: CASSVAGTTGELFF

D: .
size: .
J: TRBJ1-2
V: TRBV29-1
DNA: TGCAGCGTTGGGGACGGCGGATATGGCTACACCTTC
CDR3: CSVGDGGYGYTF

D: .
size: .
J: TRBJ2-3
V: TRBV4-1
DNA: TGCGCCAGCAGCCAAGATGAATCGCTAGCATCTGATACGCAGTATTTT
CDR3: CASSQDESLASDTQYF

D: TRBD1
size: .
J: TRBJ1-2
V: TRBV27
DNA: TGTGCCAGCAGTTACTCGGGACAGGGAGACGGCTACACCTTC
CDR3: CASSYSGQGDGYTF

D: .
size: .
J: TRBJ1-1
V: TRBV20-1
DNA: TGCAGTGCTAAGGGGTCGGGGAACACTGAAGCTTTCTTT
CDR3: CSAKGSGNTEAFF

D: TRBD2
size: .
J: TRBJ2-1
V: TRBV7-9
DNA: TGTGCCAGCAGCTCAGCCCTAGCGGGAGACGTTGATGAGCAGTTCTTC
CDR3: CASSSALAGDVDEQFF

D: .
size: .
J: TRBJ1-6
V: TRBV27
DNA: TGTGCCAGCAGTTCCTCCCCGGGGGGGGCATACGGTTCACCCCTCCACTTT
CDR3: CASSSSPGGAYGSPLHF

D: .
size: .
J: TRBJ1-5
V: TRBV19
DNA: TGTGCCAGTCGTGAGTTCGGAGATCAGCCCCAGCATTTT
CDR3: CASREFGDQPQHF

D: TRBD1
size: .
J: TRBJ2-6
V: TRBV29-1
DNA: TGCAGCGCCGCGACAGGGGGCGATGGGGCCAACGTCCTGACTTTC
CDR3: CSAATGGDGANVLTF

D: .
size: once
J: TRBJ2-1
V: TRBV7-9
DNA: TGTGCCAGCAGCCCGGTAGCGAGCTCCTACAATGAGCAGTTCTTC
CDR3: CASSPVASSYNEQFF

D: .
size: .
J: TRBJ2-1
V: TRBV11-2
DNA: TGTGCCAGCGCCTTACGACGAAGCTCCTACAATGAGCAGTTCTTC
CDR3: CASALRRSSYNEQFF

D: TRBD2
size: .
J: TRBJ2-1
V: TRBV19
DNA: TGTGCCAGTAGTTTTCAAGTACCGGGACTAGGCCGAAGAGGGGATGAGCAGTTCTTC
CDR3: CASSFQVPGLGRRGDEQFF

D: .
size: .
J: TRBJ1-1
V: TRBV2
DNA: TGTGCCAGCAGTGATAGGGTGCGCACTGAAGCTTTCTTT
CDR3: CASSDRVRTEAFF

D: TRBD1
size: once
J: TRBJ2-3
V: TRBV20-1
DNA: TGCAGTGCTGAGAGGTTAGACAGGGCCGGGGATACGCAGTATTTT
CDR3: CSAERLDRAGDTQYF

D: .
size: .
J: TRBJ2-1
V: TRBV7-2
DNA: TGTGCCAGCAGCCTAACAGGGAGCTACAATGAGCAGTTCTTC
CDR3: CASSLTGSYNEQFF

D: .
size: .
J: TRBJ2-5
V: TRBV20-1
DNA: TGCAGTGCTAGAGATGGAACTACCCTTGAAGAGACCCAGTACTTC
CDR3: CSARDGTTLEETQYF

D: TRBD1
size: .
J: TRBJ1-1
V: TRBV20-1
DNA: TGCAGTGCTATTTCCGGGACAGGAATGAACACTGAAGCTTTCTTT
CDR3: CSAISGTGMNTEAFF

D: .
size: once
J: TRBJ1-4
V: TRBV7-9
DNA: TGTGCCAGCAGCTTGGGACACGGAGATGAAAAACTGTTTTTT
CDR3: CASSLGHGDEKLFF

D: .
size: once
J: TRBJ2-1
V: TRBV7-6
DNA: TGTGCCAGCAGCCCCCGGGACGGGAGATACAATGAGCAGTTCTTC
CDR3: CASSPRDGRYNEQFF

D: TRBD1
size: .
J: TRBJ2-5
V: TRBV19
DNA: TGTGCCAGTAGTTCGGACAGGGGGTTGAGAGAGACCCAGTACTTC
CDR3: CASSSDRGLRETQYF

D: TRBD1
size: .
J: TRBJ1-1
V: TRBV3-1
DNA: TGTGCCAGCAGCCAAGGACAGGGGATAAACACTGAAGCTTTCTTT
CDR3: CASSQGQGINTEAFF

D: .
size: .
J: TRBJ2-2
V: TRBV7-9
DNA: TGTGCCAGCAGCTACGGGCGGGAGCTGTTTTTT
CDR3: CASSYGRELFF

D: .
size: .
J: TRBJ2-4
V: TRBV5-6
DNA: TGTGCCAGCAGCTTGGGGAAAAACATTCAGTACTTC
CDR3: CASSLGKNIQYF

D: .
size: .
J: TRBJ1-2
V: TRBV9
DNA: TGTGCCAGCAGCGTCTACGCACAGGGAGGGTATGGCTACACCTTC
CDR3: CASSVYAQGGYGYTF

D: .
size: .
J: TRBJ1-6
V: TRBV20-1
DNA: TGCAGTGCTAGAGGGCAGGGCGGTAGTTCACCCCTCCACTTT
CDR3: CSARGQGGSSPLHF

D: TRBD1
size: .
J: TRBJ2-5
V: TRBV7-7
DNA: TGTGCTAGCAGCTCAAGGGACAGCGAAGAGACCCAGTACTTC
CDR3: CASSSRDSEETQYF

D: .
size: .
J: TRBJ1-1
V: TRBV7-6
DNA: TGTGCCAGCAGCTTTGAGATCGGGGGTACTGAAGCTTTCTTT
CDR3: CASSFEIGGTEAFF

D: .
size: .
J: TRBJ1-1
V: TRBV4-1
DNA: TGCGCCAGCAGCCATACCCCGGGGCTGAACACTGAAGCTTTCTTT
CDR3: CASSHTPGLNTEAFF